These T cell receptor beta chains were read from a single sample in a study of cytomegalovirus exposure and HLA in healthy donors. The method was immunoSEQ multiplex PCR; TCRdb's version includes in-frame clones alone and lacks a portion of them. The sample shows roughly 66,000 clones, about 80% of them seen only once. Sequenced: PBMCs. The source is a man in his fifties or sixties in good health and CMV-seronegative. CDR3s include the opening cysteine and the closing phenylalanine or tryptophan. D genes are given only for firm matches. For some rows the clone size is stated as once, few or many, or as a class when expanded; others skip it.

V	size	J	D	DNA	CDR3
TRBV2	-	TRBJ1-1	TRBD1	TGTGCCAGCACCAGGACAGGGAATCTAGAAGCTTTCTTT	CASTRTGNLEAFF
TRBV30	few	TRBJ1-1	-	TGTGCCTGGAGTGTACTACAGGAAGTCTCTGAAGCTTTCTTT	CAWSVLQEVSEAFF
TRBV10-1	-	TRBJ2-1	TRBD2	TGCGCCAGCAGTGGAACAGCGGGGGTTTTCGGGGAGCAGTTCTTC	CASSGTAGVFGEQFF
TRBV9	-	TRBJ1-1	-	TGTGCCAGCAGCGTAGAACAAAAAACTGAAGCTTTCTTT	CASSVEQKTEAFF
TRBV29-1	once	TRBJ1-1	-	TGCAGCGTTGATAGGGGAACCACTGAAGCTTTCTTT	CSVDRGTTEAFF
TRBV6-5	few	TRBJ1-1	-	TGTGCCAGCAGTTACGCGGTTCTAAGCACTGAAGCTTTCTTT	CASSYAVLSTEAFF
TRBV25-1	-	TRBJ1-4	TRBD1	TGTGCCAGCAGTGACGCCGGGACAGGAAAGGAAAAACTGTTTTTT	CASSDAGTGKEKLFF
TRBV5-1	-	TRBJ1-2	-	TGCGCCAGCAGCGACGGACAGCCCGGTGGTGGCTACACCTTC	CASSDGQPGGGYTF
TRBV5-4	-	TRBJ2-3	TRBD1	TGTGCCAGCAGCGGACAGGCTCGAGATACGCAGTATTTT	CASSGQARDTQYF
TRBV19	-	TRBJ1-5	TRBD1	TGTGCCAGTAGTATAGCGACAGGGTATAGCAATCAGCCCCAGCATTTT	CASSIATGYSNQPQHF
TRBV30	-	TRBJ2-3	-	TGTGCCTGGAGTGCTAAAGATACGCAGTATTTT	CAWSAKDTQYF
TRBV5-1	-	TRBJ2-7	-	TGCGCCAGCAGCTTTTCCGGGAGCTCCTACGAGCAGTACTTC	CASSFSGSSYEQYF
TRBV2	few	TRBJ2-7	-	TGTGCCAGCAGCAAGTTGAGGAACGAGCAGTACTTC	CASSKLRNEQYF
TRBV18	-	TRBJ1-3	-	TGTGCCAGCTCACCACAAGGCGGAGGAAACACCATATATTTT	CASSPQGGGNTIYF
TRBV13	-	TRBJ1-3	-	TGTACCAGCAGCTCCTGGACACAGGGATTGTCTGGAAACACCATATATTTT	CTSSSWTQGLSGNTIYF
TRBV19	-	TRBJ1-1	-	TGTGCCAGTAGTACCTTGGACAGGAACACTGAAGCTTTCTTT	CASSTLDRNTEAFF
TRBV4-1	few	TRBJ1-1	TRBD1	TGCGCCAGCAGCTTCAGTGGGACAGGGAACACTGAAGCTTTCTTT	CASSFSGTGNTEAFF
TRBV11-2	-	TRBJ2-1	-	TGTGCCAGCAGCCTGACAGTCCCCTCCTACAATGAGCAGTTCTTC	CASSLTVPSYNEQFF
TRBV9	-	TRBJ1-2	TRBD1	TGTGCCAGCAGCGCAGCCAGGACAGGCGGGCCCCAGAACTATGGCTACACCTTC	CASSAARTGGPQNYGYTF
TRBV10-1	-	TRBJ2-1	TRBD1	TGCGCCAGCGCTCGGGACAGATACAATGAGCAGTTCTTC	CASARDRYNEQFF
TRBV19	-	TRBJ1-2	TRBD1	TGTGCCAGTATCCCTCGCCCGGGACAGGAGGGCACCTTC	CASIPRPGQEGTF
TRBV11-2	once	TRBJ2-7	-	TGTGCCAGCAGCTTAGGTTTTCAGGGCTACGAGCAGTACTTC	CASSLGFQGYEQYF
TRBV9	-	TRBJ2-7	-	TGTGCCAGCAGCGGGGGGGCCTACGAGCAGTACTTC	CASSGGAYEQYF
TRBV27	-	TRBJ1-2	-	TGTGCCAGCAGTTCGGGTGGCTATGGCTACACCTTC	CASSSGGYGYTF
TRBV6-6	-	TRBJ2-7	-	TGTGCCAGCAGCCTGGAGGGTTACGAGCAGTACTTC	CASSLEGYEQYF
TRBV10-1	-	TRBJ2-1	TRBD2	TGCGCCAGCAGTGAGTCGGTGGGGCTAGCGGGAGGCAATGAGCAGTTCTTC	CASSESVGLAGGNEQFF
TRBV28	few	TRBJ2-1	-	TGTGCCAGCAGTTTGATGGGGGGGGCGTACAATGAGCAGTTCTTC	CASSLMGGAYNEQFF
TRBV6-1	-	TRBJ1-2	TRBD1	TGTGCCAGCGATGAAGCGGGACAGGGGTATGGCTACACCTTC	CASDEAGQGYGYTF
TRBV25-1	-	TRBJ1-1	TRBD1	TGTGCCAGCAGAAGGACAGGAATGAACACTGAAGCTTTCTTT	CASRRTGMNTEAFF
TRBV25-1	-	TRBJ2-7	-	TGTGCCAGCAGCTCAGGGACCTACGAGCAGTACTTC	CASSSGTYEQYF
TRBV4-2	-	TRBJ1-3	TRBD1	TGTGCCAGCAGCCAACTCTTAAGGACAGGGGTTGGAAACACCATATATTTT	CASSQLLRTGVGNTIYF
TRBV5-4	few	TRBJ1-6	-	TGTGCCAGCAGCTCAGGAGGGTTGAGACAGACAAATTCACCCCTCCACTTT	CASSSGGLRQTNSPLHF
TRBV19	-	TRBJ2-7	-	TGTGCCAGTAGGGCGGACTACGAGCAGTACTTC	CASRADYEQYF
TRBV21-1	few	TRBJ2-7	-	TGTGCCAGCAGCAAAGCCACGGACAGGTTGTACGAGCAGTACTTC	CASSKATDRLYEQYF
TRBV29-1	-	TRBJ1-2	-	TGCAGCGTGGAGGTAGACAATGGCTACACCTTC	CSVEVDNGYTF
TRBV28	-	TRBJ1-2	TRBD1	TGTGCCAGCAGTTTCATGACGACAGGGGGTGTAGCTAACTATGGCTACACCTTC	CASSFMTTGGVANYGYTF
TRBV10-3	-	TRBJ2-2	-	TGTGCCATCAGGGGAGATGGTAACACCGGGGAGCTGTTTTTT	CAIRGDGNTGELFF
TRBV7-6	-	TRBJ1-1	-	TGTGCCAGCAGCGGGGGCAGGAACACTGAAGCTTTCTTT	CASSGGRNTEAFF
TRBV7-2	-	TRBJ2-3	TRBD1	TGTGCCAGCAGCTCACAGGGGCGGGATACGCAGTATTTT	CASSSQGRDTQYF
TRBV9	few	TRBJ1-3	-	TGTGCCAGCAGCGCACAGAGCAACACTCCTGGAAACACCATATATTTT	CASSAQSNTPGNTIYF
TRBV14	-	TRBJ1-3	-	TGTGCCAGCAGCCAAGATCTCCTCTCTGGAAACACCATATATTTT	CASSQDLLSGNTIYF
TRBV5-8	-	TRBJ2-7	TRBD2	TGTGCCAGCCCGAGGAGAAAGACTAGCGTCTCCTCCGAGCAGTACTTC	CASPRRKTSVSSEQYF
TRBV19	-	TRBJ2-2	TRBD2	TGTGCCGCCTCGGAAGGACTAGCGAGCACCGGGGAGCTGTTTTTT	CAASEGLASTGELFF
TRBV6-5	-	TRBJ1-5	TRBD1	TGTGCCAGCAGGGGGGGACAGCCAAATCAGCCCCAGCATTTT	CASRGGQPNQPQHF
TRBV19	-	TRBJ1-1	-	TGTGCCAGTAGTATCCAATTGAACACTGAAGCTTTCTTT	CASSIQLNTEAFF
TRBV6-1	few	TRBJ1-3	-	TGTGCCAGCAGGGGCCTCAGGGATGCTGGAAACACCATATATTTT	CASRGLRDAGNTIYF
TRBV6-4	once	TRBJ1-1	TRBD1	TGTGCCAGCAGTGAGAGGGGGCAAGACACTGAAGCTTTCTTT	CASSERGQDTEAFF